This T cell receptor beta chain was captured in a study of T cell clonotyping in hematopoietic cell transplantation. On the study more broadly: Recipients' pretransplant samples followed cytoreduction.

In regard to this clone: The antigen is undetermined.

Produced via immunoSEQ multiplex PCR; TCRdb's table is partial and in-frame only. The sample shows about 7,400 clones, approximately 90% of them seen only once. Overall study results and limits: Higher Inverse Simpson Index values in graft donor and pretransplant recipient predicted broader posttransplant TCR diversity. At the given depth, recipient repertoires were over 95% de novo clonotypes.

Sample time point: recipient sample about 28 days before transplant, after cytoreduction. Sample: peripheral blood mononuclear cells, taken before stem cell transplant. The source is a man between 60 and 75 years old with acute myeloid leukemia. Some clones in this sample may be carry-over from other donors' samples.

In DNA, the CDR3 is TGTGCCAGCAGCTTAGTCCTAGGCTTGACCGGGGAGCTGTTTTTT. This encodes CASSLVLGLTGELFF. This chain links TRBV7-8 with TRBJ2-2; no firm D call. V was clipped by 1 base and J by 5 bases, with 11 bases between them. The germline V gene encodes CDR1 SGHVS and CDR2 FQNEAQ. The CDR3 is 15 amino acids.